The clone carrying this TCR beta chain was found a few times. Its cognate antigen is unknown. The sample originates from a study of blood T cells in healthy people across ages. Study-level findings and limits: Strong correlation linked observed beta diversity and percent naive T cells. A conclusive naive versus antigen-experienced comparison was prevented by the unsorted PBMCs.

Sample-barcoded 5' priming and a J-beta primer mix drove a second PCR of 7 to 11 cycles. Every molecule of cDNA carried a tag from a template-switch adaptor with 12 random nucleotides. MiXCR, applied by TCRdb to the 5' RACE reads, yields one record per CDR3 protein. The sample carries 1.5 million to 2 million distinct CDR3 sequences, 28% recorded once. This CDR3 spans 14 amino acids. With 6 bases clipped from V and 5 bases from J, the junction kept 8 bases outside the gene matches. In germline, CDR1 is MNHEY, CDR2 SVGEGT. The sequenced material came from blood. This receptor was obtained from a woman in her thirties in good health. This rearrangement joins TRBV6-2 or TRBV6-3 to TRBJ1-2; 8 positions match TRBD1. The CDR3, as DNA: TGTGCCAGCAGGTCCCGGGACAGGCAATATGGCTACACCTTC. Translating gives CASRSRDRQYGYTF.